This TCR beta chain was identified during a study of liver allograft versus peripheral blood T cells. Overall study: Transplanted-liver and recipient peripheral blood T cell receptor repertoires were compared.

The CDR3 loop spans 15 amino acids. Trimming took 6 bases from V and 1 from J, leaving 13 bases between them. The study's findings and limits: Peripheral blood T cell receptor repertoires reportedly differed from those found within liver allografts.

This clonotype is termed medium-sized. Its antigen remains unidentified. Using its own MiXCR run on the reads, TCRdb lists one record per CDR3 protein. The top ten clones hold about 8.5% of a sample with 8,500 or so distinct CDR3 sequences, around 26% of them seen once. The J gene is TRBJ1-5, the V gene TRBV12-3 or TRBV12-4, with TRBD1 as a possible D gene (5 bases). The TCR originated in a human patient who had a liver transplant. Some of the T cells may derive from the graft donor. The CDR3 loop reads CASRLNRDSNQPQHF. The CDR3 nucleotides read TGTGCCAGCAGGCTTAACCGGGACAGCAATCAGCCCCAGCATTTT.